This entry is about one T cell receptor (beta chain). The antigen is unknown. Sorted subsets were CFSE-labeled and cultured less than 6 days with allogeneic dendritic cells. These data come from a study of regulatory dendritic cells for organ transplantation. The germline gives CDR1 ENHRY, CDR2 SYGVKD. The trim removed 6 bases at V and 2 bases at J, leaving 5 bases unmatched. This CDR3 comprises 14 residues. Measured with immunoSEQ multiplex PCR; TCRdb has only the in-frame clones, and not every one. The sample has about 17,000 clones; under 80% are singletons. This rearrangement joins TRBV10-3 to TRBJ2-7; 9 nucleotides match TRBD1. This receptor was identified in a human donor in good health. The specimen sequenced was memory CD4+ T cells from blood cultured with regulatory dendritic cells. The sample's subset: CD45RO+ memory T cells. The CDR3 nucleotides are TGTGCCATCAGACCGGGACAGGGACCCTACGAGCAGTACTTC. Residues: CAIRPGQGPYEQYF.